These 17 T cell receptor beta chains came from one sample sequenced in a study of shared clonotypes between healthy human individuals. Clones were read by immunoSEQ multiplex PCR, and TCRdb kept only the in-frame ones, dropping some. There are approximately 1.4 million clones in the sample; 95% to 99% occur only once, and 0.4% to 0.55% lies in the top ten. Sequencing was done on a sample of naive CD4+ T cells sorted from blood. Subset meaning: CD45RA+ positively selected. These receptors were taken from a man younger than 40 in good health.

This chain connects TRBV10-3 to TRBJ1-1, with no clear D. Deletions cut 7 bases from V and 7 bases from J, with 19 bases between. This CDR3 comprises 14 residues. CDR1 and CDR2 from the germline V gene are ENHRY and SYGVKD. Here the CDR3 DNA reads TGTGCCATCATTTCTTACCTTCGGGTGGTTGAAGCTTTCTTT. It specifies CAIISYLRVVEAFF.

This clone was observed a single time. This chain joins TRBV19 and TRBJ2-1; D is unresolved. Germline V gene lookup returns CDR1 LNHDA and CDR2 SQIVND (reference sequence). The V end was cut by 5 bases, the J end by 6 bases, with 11 bases between. The CDR3 is made up of 13 amino acids. CDR3 coding DNA: TGTGCCAGTAGTTCGCTTTTGGTCAATGAGCAGTTCTTC. Protein sequence: CASSSLLVNEQFF. The variable domain in full, completed from reference TRBV19 and TRBJ2-1, reads DGGITQSPKYLFRKEGQNVTLSCEQNLNHDAMYWYRQDPGQGLRLIYYSQIVNDFQKGDIAEGYSVSREKKESFPLTVTSAQKNPTAFYLCASSSLLVNEQFFGPGTRLTVL.

J is TRBJ2-1 and V is TRBV11-2; D might be TRBD2 (5 bases). This CDR3 contains 14 residues. V dropped 5 bases and J dropped 7 bases, with 15 bases sitting between them. Germline V gives CDR1 SGHAT, CDR2 FQNNGV. The DNA of the CDR3 is TGTGCCAGCAGCCCTAAAAGCCCGGGGAATGAGCAGTTCTTC. The encoded protein is CASSPKSPGNEQFF.

J is TRBJ2-6 and V is TRBV5-1; the match to TRBD1 covers 7 bases. J lost 0 bases, V lost 4 bases, and 10 bases had no gene match. The CDR3 covers 18 residues. Looked up from germline, CDR1 is SGHRS and CDR2 is YFSETQ. CDR3 amino acids: CASSRTGAYSSGANVLTF. The CDR3 coding sequence is TGCGCCAGCAGCAGAACAGGGGCCTACTCCTCTGGGGCCAACGTCCTGACTTTC.

V gene TRBV20-1 combines with J gene TRBJ2-3; D is unresolved. The V gene's germline CDR1 is DFQATT and CDR2 SNEGSKA (reference sequence). V was cut by 7 bases and J by 2 bases, with 7 bases left in between. The CDR3 is 11 residues long. The CDR3: CSGKFTDTQYF. CDR3 sequence (DNA): TGCAGTGGGAAGTTCACAGATACGCAGTATTTT.

The chain couples TRBV7-2 to TRBJ1-5; 8 bases match TRBD1. This CDR3 contains 14 residues. Germline values: CDR1 SGHTA, CDR2 FQGNSA. V shed 4 bases, J shed 7 bases, and the junction held 6 bases outside the gene matches. The CDR3 DNA sequence: TGTGCCAGCAGCTACAGACAGGGGCTCCAGCCCCAGCATTTT. Translating gives CASSYRQGLQPQHF.

The J gene is TRBJ2-7, the V gene TRBV5-1; 8 bases fit TRBD2. This CDR3 region has 14 residues. Germline assignment: CDR1 SGHRS and CDR2 YFSETQ. After removal of 0 bases from V and 5 bases from J, the junction contained 4 bases not matched to a gene. Here the CDR3 reads CASSLEAGVHEQYF. The CDR3 DNA follows: TGCGCCAGCAGCTTGGAAGCGGGAGTCCACGAGCAGTACTTC.

The chain carries TRBV6-5 and TRBJ2-7, with D unclear. The germline V gene has CDR1 MNHEY and CDR2 SVGAGI. The CDR3 spans 11 residues. Trimming removed 7 bases from V and 5 bases from J, with 9 bases in between. The CDR3 nucleotides read TGTGCCAGCAACTTCGCCCACGAGCAGTACTTC. This codes for CASNFAHEQYF.

Concerning this clone: This same CDR3 is encoded by further DNA sequences in the sample. The chain employs TRBV18 and TRBJ2-1; 9 bases match TRBD2. V trimming: 4 bases; J trimming: 0 bases; junction bases outside the gene matches: 4. This CDR3 region has 16 residues. Germline loops: CDR1 KGHSH, CDR2 LQKENI. The CDR3 loop reads CASSQNSGSSYNEQFF. CDR3 DNA: TGTGCCAGCTCACAAAATAGCGGGAGCTCCTACAATGAGCAGTTCTTC.

CDR3 region: CASSPGLAGVEVQYF. CDR3 bases: TGTGCCAGCAGCCCGGGACTAGCGGGAGTTGAGGTCCAGTACTTC. The chain joins TRBV7-9 to TRBJ2-5; 14 bases fit TRBD2. This CDR3 is 15 amino acids long. Germline CDR1 reads SEHNR; CDR2 reads FQNEAQ (reference sequence). The V and J ends lost 5 bases and 10 bases, in that order; junction bases with no gene match: 9.

The chain employs TRBV11-2 and TRBJ2-1; D remains ambiguous. Trimming stripped 1 base from V and 8 bases from J, with 15 bases between. Germline V gene sequence: CDR1 SGHAT, CDR2 FQNNGV. The CDR3 length is 15 residues. The CDR3 reads CASSLGIMERDEQFF. The CDR3 nucleotides are TGTGCCAGCAGCTTAGGAATCATGGAGCGAGATGAGCAGTTCTTC.

The chain employs TRBV29-1 and TRBJ1-1; no definite D call. The germline V gene encodes CDR1 SQVTM and CDR2 ANQGSEA. There are 13 residues in the CDR3. V was shortened by 3 bases and J by 0 bases, with 8 bases between the two germline ends. The CDR3 nucleotides read TGCAGCGTTGATGGTCGCTTGAACACTGAAGCTTTCTTT. Its protein is CSVDGRLNTEAFF.

This chain connects TRBV5-1 to TRBJ2-1; D remains ambiguous. Trimming cost V 3 bases and J 2 bases, with 12 bases left between them. Germline V gene sequence: CDR1 SGHRS, CDR2 YFSETQ. The CDR3 spans 15 residues. The CDR3 loop is CASSSTAVTYNEQFF. CDR3 nucleotide sequence: TGCGCCAGCAGCTCGACTGCTGTTACCTACAATGAGCAGTTCTTC.

V is TRBV6-1 and J is TRBJ2-1, with a weak D call TRBD2 (6 bases). Trimming shortened V by 4 bases and J by 4 bases, and 14 bases separated the two germline ends. Germline CDR1 reads MNHNS; CDR2 reads SASEGT. This CDR3 is 15 amino acids long. The CDR3 sequence: CASSGRLAIYNEQFF. In DNA, the CDR3 is TGTGCCAGCAGTGGGCGGCTAGCGATTTACAATGAGCAGTTCTTC.

The chain is built from TRBV9 and TRBJ2-7; possible D gene TRBD2, 6 bases. CDR1 is SGDLS and CDR2 is YYNGEE in the germline V gene. The CDR3 has 14 amino acids. V was pared by 4 bases and J by 2 bases, with 13 bases between. The CDR3 region has the DNA TGTGCCAGCAGCCTTCTGGCGGGGCCCTACGAGCAGTACTTC. It is translated as CASSLLAGPYEQYF.

The chain recombines TRBV21-1 with TRBJ2-1; the tabulated D call, TRBD2, remains unverified against the DNA. TRBV21-1 is termed a pseudogene. The CDR3 is made up of 15 amino acids. The CDR3 DNA follows: TGTGCCAGCAGCAAATTACGCGGTCCCTACAATGAGCAGTTCTTC. Its protein is CASSKLRGPYNEQFF.

This sequence joins TRBV10-3 and TRBJ2-2; 7 positions agree with TRBD2. The CDR3 has 13 amino acids. Germline assignment: CDR1 ENHRY and CDR2 SYGVKD. J lost 5 bases, V lost 7 bases, and 4 bases had no gene match. The CDR3 DNA reads as TGTGCCATCATGTGGCGGGAGACCGGGGAGCTGTTTTTT. It codes for CAIMWRETGELFF.